The T cell receptor beta chain under discussion was sequenced for a study of T-cell memory formation after mild COVID-19. The CDR3 sequence is 14 residues long. With 5 bases removed from V and 5 bases from J, the gap between germline ends came to 14 bases. Germline CDR1 is SGHTA and CDR2 is FQGNSA. The authors produced TCR alpha and TCR beta cDNA libraries with sample barcodes and UMIs by 5'RACE using constant-segment primers. One entry per CDR3 protein results from TCRdb running MiXCR on the 5' RACE reads. Among hundreds of thousands of distinct CDR3 sequences listed, 15% to 20% were seen once. In its sample, this clonotype was seen a few times.

This receptor was obtained from a man between 18 and 35 years old who had mild COVID-19 (a few samples of this study predate the infection). Cell type and time point are not known. Material for sequencing was PBMCs or a T cell subset sorted from them (not recorded which). J is TRBJ2-3 and V is TRBV7-2; tentatively, D is TRBD1 (7 bases). As DNA, the CDR3 is TGTGCCAGCAGCCAGCCAGGGGGGCAAGATACGCAGTATTTT. Its translation: CASSQPGGQDTQYF.